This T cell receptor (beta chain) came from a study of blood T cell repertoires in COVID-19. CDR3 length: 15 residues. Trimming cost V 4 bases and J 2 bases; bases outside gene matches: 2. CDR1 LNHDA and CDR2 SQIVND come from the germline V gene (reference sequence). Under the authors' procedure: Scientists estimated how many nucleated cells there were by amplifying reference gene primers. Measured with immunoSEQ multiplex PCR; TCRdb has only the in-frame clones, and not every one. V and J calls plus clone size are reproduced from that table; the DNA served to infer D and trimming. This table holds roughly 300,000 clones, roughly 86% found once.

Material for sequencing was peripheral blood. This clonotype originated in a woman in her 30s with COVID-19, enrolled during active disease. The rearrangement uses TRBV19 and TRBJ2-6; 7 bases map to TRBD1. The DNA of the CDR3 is TGTGCCAGTAGTAACACAGGGGCTGGGGCCAACGTCCTGACTTTC. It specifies CASSNTGAGANVLTF.